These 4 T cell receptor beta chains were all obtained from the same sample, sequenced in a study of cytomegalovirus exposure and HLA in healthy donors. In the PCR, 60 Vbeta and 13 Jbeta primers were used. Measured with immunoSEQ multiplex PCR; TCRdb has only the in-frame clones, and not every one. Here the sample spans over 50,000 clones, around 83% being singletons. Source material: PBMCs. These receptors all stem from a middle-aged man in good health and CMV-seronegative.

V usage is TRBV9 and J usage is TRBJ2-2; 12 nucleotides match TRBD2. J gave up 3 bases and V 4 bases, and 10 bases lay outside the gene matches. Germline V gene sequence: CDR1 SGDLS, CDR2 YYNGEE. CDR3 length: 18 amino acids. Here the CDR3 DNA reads TGTGCCAGCAGCCCCCGACTAGCGGGGGTTCGGGACACCGGGGAGCTGTTTTTT. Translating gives CASSPRLAGVRDTGELFF. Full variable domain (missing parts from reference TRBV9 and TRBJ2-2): DSGVTQTPKHLITATGQRVTLRCSPRSGDLSVYWYQQSLDQGLQFLIQYYNGEERAKGNILERFSAQQFPDLHSELNLSSLELGDSALYFCASSPRLAGVRDTGELFFGEGSRLTVL.

CDR3 protein: CASSPAGQMNTEAFF. CDR3 nucleotides: TGTGCCAGCAGTCCCGCGGGACAGATGAACACTGAAGCTTTCTTT. The rearrangement links TRBV28 to TRBJ1-1, with 7 bases lining up with TRBD1. CDR3 length: 15 residues. Germline V gene sequence: CDR1 MDHEN, CDR2 SYDVKM. V was pared by 5 bases and J by 0 bases, with 6 bases of the junction left unmatched.

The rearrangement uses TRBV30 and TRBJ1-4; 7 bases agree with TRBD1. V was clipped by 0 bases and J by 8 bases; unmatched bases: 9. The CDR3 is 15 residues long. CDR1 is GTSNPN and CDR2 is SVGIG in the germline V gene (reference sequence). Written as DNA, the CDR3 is TGTGCCTGGAGTGTATTGGGCAGGGGGAGAGAAAAACTGTTTTTT. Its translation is CAWSVLGRGREKLFF.

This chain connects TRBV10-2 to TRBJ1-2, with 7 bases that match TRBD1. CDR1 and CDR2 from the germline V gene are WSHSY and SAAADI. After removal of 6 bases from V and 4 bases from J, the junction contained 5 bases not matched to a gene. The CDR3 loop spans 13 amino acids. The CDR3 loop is CASRGQPPYGYTF. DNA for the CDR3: TGCGCCAGCAGGGGACAGCCCCCCTATGGCTACACCTTC.